This entry features one T cell receptor (beta chain) sequence. Its specificity is not known. TCRdb redid the calling of the PCR reads with MiXCR, one entry per CDR3 protein. Among about 31,000 distinct CDR3 sequences listed, around 49% were seen once. Time point in this sample: late sampling 161 to 241 days after vaccination in a few convalescent patients. The sample is drawn from a study of vaccination and CD4 T cells after COVID-19. For the study at large: Collection of post-vaccine samples followed dose two by a median roughly 72 days, spanning a range of 14 to 241.

This CDR3 is built from 17 residues. The V gene end was trimmed by 1 base and the J gene end by 5 bases; junction bases not matched to a gene: 9. Germline V lookup: CDR1 DFQATT, CDR2 SNEGSKA (reference sequence). Findings and limits, study-wide: Analysis covered relatively few convalescent patients and lacked any early post-infection timepoints.

The sequenced sample was CD4+ T cells from blood, obtained about 7 months after SARS-CoV-2 vaccination. The rearrangement links TRBV20-1 to TRBJ1-5; 12 nucleotides match TRBD1. This receptor was identified in a human donor who had recovered from COVID-19. CDR3 sequence (DNA): TGCAGTGCTAGAGTCACTGCGGGACAGGGGGCGGATCAGCCCCAGCATTTT. Protein sequence: CSARVTAGQGADQPQHF.